The rows below give T cell receptor beta chains drawn from one sample of a study of T cell responses to AZD1222 COVID-19 vaccine. TCRdb's table, derived via immunoSEQ multiplex PCR, lists solely in-frame clones and lacks some. Of more than 95,000 clones listed, around 89% are singletons. Here the sequenced sample was peripheral blood, taken on day 0 of AZD1222 vaccination. The receptors were gathered from an adult in good health. Each CDR3 is given with its conserved first and last residue. D genes are given only for firm matches. Rows give clone size only sometimes, using once, few, many, or a class for an expanded clone.

d_gene	abundance	j_gene	v_gene	CDR3nt	CDR3aa
TRBD1	-	TRBJ1-1	TRBV28	TGTGCCAGCAGTGGGACAGGGTACCCCCTCACTGAAGCTTTCTTT	CASSGTGYPLTEAFF
-	-	TRBJ1-1	TRBV24-1	TGTGCCACCAGTGTCCTGGGCCCGACAGAGAACACTGAAGCTTTCTTT	CATSVLGPTENTEAFF
-	-	TRBJ1-4	TRBV4-1	TGCGCCAGCAGCCAAGTGGTTCCGGGAAAACTGTTTTTT	CASSQVVPGKLFF
TRBD1	-	TRBJ2-3	TRBV24-1	TGTGCCACCGGAATGACAGGGGGTCCAGATACGCAGTATTTT	CATGMTGGPDTQYF
-	-	TRBJ1-6	TRBV3-1/TRBV3-2	TGTGCCAGCAGCCAAGATTTTAGGGGCGGGGATTCACCCCTCCACTTT	CASSQDFRGGDSPLHF
-	-	TRBJ2-5	TRBV7-3	TGTGCCAGCAGCACGATGGTTCAAGAGACCCAGTACTTC	CASSTMVQETQYF
-	once	TRBJ2-7	TRBV9	TGTGCCAGCAGCCCCGCCGGCTCGGGCTACGAGCAGTACTTC	CASSPAGSGYEQYF
-	-	TRBJ2-1	TRBV18	TGTGCCAGCTCACCATTGAACACTTTCTACAATGAGCAGTTCTTC	CASSPLNTFYNEQFF
-	-	TRBJ2-5	TRBV25-1	TGTGCCAGCAGCTATCATCGAGGCAAAGAGACCCAGTACTTC	CASSYHRGKETQYF
-	few	TRBJ1-5	TRBV3-1/TRBV3-2	TGTGCCAGCAGCTCGTACCCGGATAATCAGCCCCAGCATTTT	CASSSYPDNQPQHF
-	-	TRBJ2-7	TRBV4-1	TGCGCCAGCAGCCAACCCGATCGGTCGGGCTCCTACGAGCAGTACTTC	CASSQPDRSGSYEQYF
TRBD2	-	TRBJ2-7	TRBV6-5	TGTGCCAGCAGTTACTCGAAGACTAGCGGGAGCTACGAGCAGTACTTC	CASSYSKTSGSYEQYF
TRBD1	-	TRBJ1-1	TRBV11-3	TGTGCCAGCAGCCCCGGAAGGGGACAGGGACCTAACACTGAAGCTTTCTTT	CASSPGRGQGPNTEAFF
-	-	TRBJ1-2	TRBV12-3/TRBV12-4	TGTGCCAGCAGTATGGGGGTGTCCTATGGCTACACCTTC	CASSMGVSYGYTF
-	-	TRBJ2-3	TRBV5-5	TGTGCCAGCAGCGCCCGCTGGGGCACAGATACGCAGTATTTT	CASSARWGTDTQYF
TRBD2	-	TRBJ2-7	TRBV4-1	TGCGCCAGCAGCCAAAAAAGGACGACTAGCGGGAGGAACCCCGAGCAGTACTTC	CASSQKRTTSGRNPEQYF